The clone carrying this T cell receptor (beta chain) was seen at least ten times. Antigen: not known. Individual cDNA molecules received unique molecular identifiers during library preparation. Each CDR3 protein gets one entry after TCRdb re-called the 5' RACE reads with MiXCR. The table records 70,000 or so distinct CDR3 sequences, 12% of them present only once. This record comes from a study of early T cells in non-severe SARS-CoV-2 infection. Study information: Unsorted whole blood bulk RNA was sequenced, with unpaired chains. Study-wide results and limits: The VDJdb matching leaned toward anti-spike CD8 responses and overlooked private and CD4 specificities.

The CDR3 is made up of 14 amino acids. V gave up 1 base and J gave up 4 bases, with 10 bases separating them. CDR1 and CDR2 (germline): SGHVS, FNYEAQ. Material: whole blood. The sequence was obtained from an adult who was a healthcare worker with PCR-confirmed SARS-CoV-2 infection or an uninfected control (not recorded which). The chain is built from TRBV7-6 and TRBJ2-5; no definite D call. The CDR3 loop is CASSLGARLETQYF. The CDR3 DNA reads as TGTGCCAGCAGCTTAGGGGCTAGGTTAGAGACCCAGTACTTC.